This T cell receptor (beta chain) emerged from a study of control samples from healthy donors and cancer patients. TCRdb's table, derived via immunoSEQ multiplex PCR, lists solely in-frame clones and lacks some. The data contain approximately 160,000 clones, more than 90% of them singletons. V was cut by 0 bases and J by 2 bases, with 14 bases left in between. Germline CDR1 ENHRY, CDR2 SYGVKD. The CDR3 contains 17 residues. The source material was blood. The chain recombines TRBV10-3 with TRBJ1-5; D is possibly TRBD1 (5 bases). The clonotype comes from a woman aged 40 to 49 in good health. The CDR3 protein is CAISESWDLGGNQPQHF. CDR3 nucleotide sequence: TGTGCCATCAGTGAGTCCTGGGACCTAGGGGGCAATCAGCCCCAGCATTTT.